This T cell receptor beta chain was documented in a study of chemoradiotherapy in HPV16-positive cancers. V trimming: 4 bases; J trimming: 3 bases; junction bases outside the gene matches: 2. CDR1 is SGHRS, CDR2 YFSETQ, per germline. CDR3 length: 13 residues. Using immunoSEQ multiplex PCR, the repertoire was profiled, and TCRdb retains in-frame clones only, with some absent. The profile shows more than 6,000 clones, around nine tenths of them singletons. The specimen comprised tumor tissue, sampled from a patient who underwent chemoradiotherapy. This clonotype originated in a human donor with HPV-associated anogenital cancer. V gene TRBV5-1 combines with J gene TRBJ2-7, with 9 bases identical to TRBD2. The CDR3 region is CASSLAGIYEQYF. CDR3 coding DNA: TGCGCCAGCAGCCTAGCGGGAATCTACGAGCAGTACTTC.